The 4 T cell receptor beta chains below were found in one sample sequenced in a study of blood T cell repertoires in COVID-19. The protocol was immunoSEQ multiplex PCR, while the TCRdb copy is restricted to in-frame clones and leaves out a portion. The table has a few hundred thousand clones, 87% seen once. Sequenced sample: peripheral blood. Receptors were obtained from a man aged 45-65 years with active or convalescent COVID-19.

J is TRBJ2-1 and V is TRBV14, with TRBD1 matching over 12 bases. The V and J ends lost 1 base and 10 bases, in that order; junction bases with no gene match: 8. The length of the CDR3 is 16 residues. Germline V gene data show CDR1 as SGHDN and CDR2 as FVKESK. CDR3 in amino acids: CASSQAGTGGFGEQFF. The DNA for the CDR3 is TGTGCCAGCAGCCAAGCCGGGACAGGGGGCTTCGGAGAGCAGTTCTTC.

The chain recombines TRBV28 with TRBJ2-3; TRBD1 matches at 9 bases. Germline CDR1 is MDHEN and CDR2 is SYDVKM. The J segment lost 4 bases and the V segment lost 4 bases, leaving 6 bases of the junction unmatched. The CDR3 sequence is 15 residues long. Here the CDR3 reads CASSYRDRVPDTQYF. The CDR3 coding sequence is TGTGCCAGCAGTTACCGGGACAGGGTCCCAGATACGCAGTATTTT.

The chain employs TRBV19 and TRBJ1-4; no clear D gene. This CDR3 is built from 14 residues. The V and J ends lost 9 bases and 6 bases respectively, with 17 bases between them. CDR1 LNHDA and CDR2 SQIVND come from the germline V gene (reference sequence). DNA for the CDR3: TGTGCCAGCGCCCTCGCAGGCCCGGATGAAAAACTGTTTTTT. Translating it yields CASALAGPDEKLFF.

This clone was observed a single time. As DNA, the CDR3 is TGTGCCAGCGGGTCGACAGGGGGGGATACTGGGGCCAACGTCCTGACTTTC. Its translation is CASGSTGGDTGANVLTF. V and J are TRBV28 and TRBJ2-6; 9 positions match TRBD1. CDR3 size: 17 residues. Trimming cost V 8 bases and J 2 bases; bases outside gene matches: 10. Germline V lookup: CDR1 MDHEN, CDR2 SYDVKM.